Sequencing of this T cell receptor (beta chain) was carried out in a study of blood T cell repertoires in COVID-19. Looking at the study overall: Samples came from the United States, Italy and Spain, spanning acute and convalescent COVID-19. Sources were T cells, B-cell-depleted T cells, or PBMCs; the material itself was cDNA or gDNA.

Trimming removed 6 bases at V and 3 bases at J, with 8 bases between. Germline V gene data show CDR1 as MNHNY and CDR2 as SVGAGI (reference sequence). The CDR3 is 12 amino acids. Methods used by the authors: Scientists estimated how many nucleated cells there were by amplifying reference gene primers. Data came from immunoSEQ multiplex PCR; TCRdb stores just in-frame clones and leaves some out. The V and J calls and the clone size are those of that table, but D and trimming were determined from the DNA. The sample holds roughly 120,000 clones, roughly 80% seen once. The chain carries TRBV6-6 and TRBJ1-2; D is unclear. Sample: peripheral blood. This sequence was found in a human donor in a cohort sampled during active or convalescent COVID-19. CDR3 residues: CASSLLDYGYTF. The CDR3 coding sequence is TGTGCCAGCAGCCTACTTGACTATGGCTACACCTTC.